This TCR beta chain was retrieved from a study of CD8 T cells in Susac syndrome (dated by TCRdb to about 2019). Looking at the study overall: Repertoire sequencing was used to test whether CD8+ T cell activation and differentiation in Susac syndrome was antigen driven.

High-throughput TCR beta sequencing profiled peripheral blood CD8+ and CD4+ T cells from healthy donors, Susac syndrome patients and multiple sclerosis patients. Healthy donors were age- and sex-matched controls. CD8+ TEMRA cells were enriched by FACS, while bulk CD8+ and CD4+ T cells were purified by magnetic negative isolation. Blood was drawn into EDTA tubes, processed within 24 hours, and PBMCs were isolated by density gradient centrifugation. PBMCs intended for TCR sequencing were cryopreserved in liquid nitrogen and were subsequently thawed in a 37 degrees C water bath. The sorted or isolated CD4+, CD8+ and CD8+ TEMRA cells had a purity of 90% or higher. Remarks on this clonotype: It lacks a known antigen. No per-base quality is available; no much larger clone lies one base away.

Reading from cysteine to phenylalanine, the CDR3 counts 16 amino acids. The retained sequence is limited to the CDR3, 48 bases, with the frame set at the first base. Via the germline V gene, CDR1 is KGHSH and CDR2 LQKENI. The V end loses 1 base and the J end loses 8 bases, and a stretch of 17 bases separates them. Paper-wide results and their limitations: The study acknowledged that relatively few individuals were included in the TCR sequencing and HLA analysis.

RNA was extracted using the RNeasy kit, and roughly 0.45 to 1 ug of the RNA was reverse transcribed with random hexamers. TCR beta CDR3 regions were amplified with the immunoSEQ multiplex PCR assay covering 54 Vbeta and 13 Jbeta segments. Bias from PCR amplification was corrected by using a synthetic template baseline for primer optimization and for computational correction. The paper's processing steps were these. Reads were assigned to V, D and J genes according to IMGT and analyzed in immunoSEQ Analyzer, with only productive sequences retained. To calculate clonality, Shannon entropy was normalized by log2 of the number of productive unique sequences and then subtracted from one. Public and private clones were assessed among the 100 most prevalent clones of each patient and control. Susac-specific clones were defined as absent from healthy and MS cohorts, 850 to 1,300 published viral clones and other ImmuneACCESS disease sequences. TCRdb trimmed the raw reads at Q25, called clones with MiXCR and kept productive beta chains. Rows merge per CDR3 protein into single entries with the most common DNA and genes. TCRdb assigned the V and J calls; the authors' analysis was not used. The sample data list 150,000 or so distinct CDR3 sequences, and around 92% of these were observed just once. The ten largest clones represent more than 0.07% of the sample.

The chain was built from TRBV18 and TRBJ1-4; TRBD1 could be the D gene, as 5 bases match. The receptor was isolated from a human donor in good health. The sample consisted of CD4+ T cells from PBMCs. Read as DNA, the sequence is TGTGCCAGCTCACCACGGCCGCAGGGAGTGAGAGAAAAACTGTTTTTT. Protein translation: CASSPRPQGVREKLFF.